The 30 T cell receptor beta chains below were found in one sample sequenced in a study of spatial heterogeneity in lung cancer. Whole-study findings and limits: Tumor mutation count correlated with how many alpha and beta TCRs expanded intratumorally.

Time point here: sample taken at primary tumor resection. TCRdb ran MiXCR on the 5' RACE reads and lists one entry per CDR3 protein. The table lists about 9,400 distinct CDR3 sequences, around 6% of them singletons. No antigen has been identified for these receptors. Specimen: lung tumor tissue, collected at surgery. The receptors were gathered from a male donor with early-stage non-small cell lung cancer.

This clonotype was seen at least ten times. A library made for alpha chains picked up this beta chain off target, so its size means little. This chain links TRBV24-1 with TRBJ2-3, with D uncertain. The CDR3 contains 15 residues. V lost 0 bases, J lost 6 bases, and 12 bases lay in between. Per the germline V gene, CDR1 is KGHDR and CDR2 is SFDVKD. CDR3 residues: CATSDLRESWDTQYF. CDR3 DNA sequence: TGTGCCACCAGTGATTTGAGGGAAAGCTGGGATACGCAGTATTTT.

With respect to this clonotype: Since the library was made to target alpha chains, this beta chain is a stray read and its abundance is not meaningful. This rearrangement joins TRBV20-1 to TRBJ2-7, with 12 nucleotides matching TRBD2. The CDR3 runs 14 residues. V lost 5 bases, J lost 6 bases, and 8 bases stayed unmatched. The germline CDR1 and CDR2 sequences are DFQATT and SNEGSKA (reference sequence). CDR3 region: CSAYRTSGMSEQYF. In nucleotides, the CDR3 is TGCAGTGCTTACAGGACTAGCGGGATGAGCGAGCAGTACTTC.

This clonotype came up many times. This beta chain represents an off-target read in a library built for alpha chains; its size is of limited meaning. The rearrangement links TRBV7-2 to TRBJ2-3; D may be TRBD2 (6 bases). CDR3 length: 16 amino acids. Trimming pared 5 bases from V and 5 bases from J, leaving 20 bases between. Germline assignment: CDR1 SGHTA and CDR2 FQGNSA. The CDR3 spells CASSLPPGGKGDTQYF. As DNA, the CDR3 is TGTGCCAGCAGCCTTCCCCCTGGCGGGAAAGGAGATACGCAGTATTTT.

This clonotype was seen ten or more times. A library made for alpha chains picked up this beta chain off target, so its size means little. The V gene is TRBV12-3 or TRBV12-4, the J gene TRBJ2-1; 9 bases are a match to TRBD2. The V and J ends lost 6 bases and 5 bases, in that order; junction bases with no gene match: 5. The CDR3 loop spans 14 amino acids. The CDR3 here is CASRGLASDNEQFF. DNA for the CDR3: TGTGCCAGCAGAGGACTAGCGAGCGACAATGAGCAGTTCTTC.

This clonotype has at least ten counts. This beta chain is an off-target read within a library intended for alpha chains, so its frequency means little. The V call is TRBV6-5, the J call TRBJ1-1; TRBD1 aligns across 8 bases. This CDR3 spans 16 amino acids. Germline values: CDR1 MNHEY, CDR2 SVGAGI. Trimming removed 8 bases from V and 6 bases from J; junction bases left unmatched: 17. The CDR3 here is CASGRARQGRWAEAFF. The CDR3 bases are TGTGCCAGCGGAAGAGCAAGACAGGGGAGATGGGCTGAAGCTTTCTTT.

Ten or more counts support this clonotype. Since it is a stray read in a library aimed at alpha chains, this beta chain has a size that is not meaningful. The V gene is TRBV7-9, the J gene TRBJ1-1; D is unresolved. This CDR3 is 14 amino acids long. Germline CDR1 SEHNR, CDR2 FQNEAQ (reference sequence). The V end was cut by 4 bases, the J end by 1 base, with 10 bases between. CDR3 coding DNA: TGTGCCAGCAGCTCGGGCAGAAGGAACACTGAAGCTTTCTTT. The encoded protein is CASSSGRRNTEAFF. Using reference TRBV7-9 and TRBJ1-1 for the parts outside the CDR3, the full variable domain is DTGVSQNPRHKITKRGQNVTFRCDPISEHNRLYWYRQTLGQGPEFLTYFQNEAQLEKSRLLSDRFSAERPKGSFSTLEIQRTEQGDSAMYLCASSSGRRNTEAFFGQGTRLTVV.

This clonotype was detected many times. Little can be read into the size of this beta chain, an off-target read in a library designed for alpha chains. J is TRBJ2-1 and V is TRBV7-2; TRBD1 or TRBD2 may be the D gene (5 bases each). Germline loops: CDR1 SGHTA, CDR2 FQGNSA. This CDR3 contains 15 residues. V gave up 6 bases and J gave up 3 bases, with 15 bases separating them. The CDR3 nucleotides read TGTGCCAGCAGTACCGCCGGGACGAACTACAATGAGCAGTTCTTC. Amino acid sequence: CASSTAGTNYNEQFF.

This clonotype was seen repeatedly, ten times or more. A library made for alpha chains picked up this beta chain off target, so its size means little. The chain couples TRBV12-3 or TRBV12-4 to TRBJ2-1; 10 bases are shared with TRBD2. CDR3 size: 15 residues. The V segment lost 6 bases and the J segment 0 bases; nucleotides outside the gene matches: 2. CDR3 in DNA: TGTGCCAGCAGCCCTAGCGGGAGCTCCTACAATGAGCAGTTCTTC. Translating gives CASSPSGSSYNEQFF.

Sample share makes this clonotype medium-sized. Being off target in a library aimed at alpha chains, this beta chain has a size of little meaning. This chain links TRBV12-3 or TRBV12-4 with TRBJ1-5; 8 bases are shared with TRBD1. The CDR3 is made up of 14 amino acids. The junction had 2 bases not matched to a gene; V was cut back by 5 bases and J by 2 bases. CDR3 protein: CASSAGQGNQPQHF. As DNA, the CDR3 is TGTGCCAGCAGTGCGGGACAGGGCAATCAGCCCCAGCATTTT.

This clonotype showed up many times. The library was built for alpha chains, so this beta chain is an off-target read and its size means little. This sequence joins TRBV20-1 and TRBJ1-5; 7 nucleotides align to TRBD1. Germline trimming cut 6 bases from V and 0 bases from J; bases unmatched to any gene: 5. Looked up from germline, CDR1 is DFQATT and CDR2 is SNEGSKA (reference sequence). CDR3 length: 14 residues. The CDR3: CSAPTGYSNQPQHF. The CDR3 nucleotides read TGCAGTGCGCCGACAGGGTATAGCAATCAGCCCCAGCATTTT.

This clonotype is categorized as medium-sized (0.01 to 0.1%). Since the library was made to target alpha chains, this beta chain is a stray read and its abundance is not meaningful. CDR3 loop: CASSQGPVLAGFYEQYF. The DNA of the CDR3 is TGTGCCAGCAGCCAAGGCCCAGTTCTAGCGGGGTTCTACGAGCAGTACTTC. The chain recombines TRBV4-2 with TRBJ2-7; 9 bases match TRBD2. V was pared by 1 base and J by 3 bases, with 10 bases of the junction left unmatched. This CDR3 has 17 residues. Germline V lookup: CDR1 LGHNA, CDR2 YNFKEQ.

This clonotype has at least ten counts. This beta chain appears as a stray read in a library generated for alpha chains; its size is not informative. The V gene is TRBV2, the J gene TRBJ2-5; 7 bases line up with TRBD2. Germline V CDR1 and CDR2: SNHLY, FYNNEI. The CDR3 is 15 amino acids. V shed 2 bases and J 2 bases; nucleotides not matched to a gene: 5. The CDR3, as DNA: TGTGCCAGCAGTGAATCACCTAGCGGACAAGAGACCCAGTACTTC. This sequence encodes CASSESPSGQETQYF.

By share of the sample, this clonotype is medium-sized (0.01 to 0.1%). Because this beta chain is a stray read in a library intended to capture alpha chains, its abundance should not be given much weight. This chain joins TRBV2 and TRBJ1-1, with 8 bases matching TRBD1. The CDR3 loop spans 13 amino acids. V shed 4 bases, J shed 6 bases, and the junction held 4 bases outside the gene matches. From germline, CDR1 is SNHLY and CDR2 FYNNEI. As DNA, the CDR3 is TGTGCCAGCAGTGCGCAGGGGGCCGCTGAAGCTTTCTTT. Its translation: CASSAQGAAEAFF.

The table lists this clonotype with many counts. This beta chain appears as a stray read in a library generated for alpha chains; its size is not informative. The chain carries TRBV2 and TRBJ2-1; possible D gene TRBD1, 5 bases. CDR1 and CDR2 from the germline V gene are SNHLY and FYNNEI. V was cut by 0 bases and J by 4 bases, with 10 bases left in between. This CDR3 comprises 15 residues. The CDR3 DNA reads TGTGCCAGCAGTGAAGCCCCGAAGGGGTACAATGAGCAGTTCTTC. This gives the protein CASSEAPKGYNEQFF.

This clonotype occurred many times. This beta chain is an off-target read within a library intended for alpha chains, so its frequency means little. V and J are TRBV28 and TRBJ2-4, with D uncertain. The CDR3 covers 16 residues. Germline V CDR1 and CDR2: MDHEN, SYDVKM. The ends were cut back, 1 base at V and 0 bases at J, with 10 bases in the middle. In DNA form, the CDR3 reads TGTGCCAGCAGTTTATACAGATCGCTAGCCAAAAACATTCAGTACTTC. Residues: CASSLYRSLAKNIQYF.

This clonotype appeared many times. A library prepared for alpha chains yielded this beta chain as an off-target read; its size is of little meaning. V gene TRBV6-2 or TRBV6-3 combines with J gene TRBJ2-1, with 7 bases lining up with TRBD1. This CDR3 is built from 14 residues. The V gene's germline CDR1 is MNHEY and CDR2 SVGEGT. Unmatched junction bases numbered 6, after V lost 3 bases and J lost 7 bases. This chain's CDR3 is CASSYQTGWNEQFF. CDR3 in DNA: TGTGCCAGCAGTTATCAGACAGGGTGGAATGAGCAGTTCTTC.

Many counts were recorded for this clonotype. This beta chain is an off-target read within a library intended for alpha chains, so its frequency means little. This chain links TRBV20-1 with TRBJ1-4, with D uncertain. Per germline, CDR1 DFQATT and CDR2 SNEGSKA (reference sequence). V was shortened by 0 bases and J by 8 bases, with 10 bases between the two germline ends. The length of the CDR3 is 13 residues. The CDR3 sequence: CSARDPLGEKLFF. DNA for the CDR3: TGCAGTGCTAGAGATCCCCTCGGGGAAAAACTGTTTTTT.

This clonotype is medium-sized. The library was built for alpha chains, so this beta chain is an off-target read and its size means little. The CDR3 here is CASSEELRGRNTEAFF. CDR3 nucleotides: TGCGCCAGCAGTGAGGAATTACGGGGAAGGAACACTGAAGCTTTCTTT. This rearrangement joins TRBV10-2 to TRBJ1-1; D is ambiguous. Germline assignment: CDR1 WSHSY and CDR2 SAAADI. The V and J ends lost 2 bases and 1 base respectively, with 14 bases between them. This CDR3 is 16 amino acids long.

This clonotype was seen many times. The junction departs from germline at one end; a sequencing error may be responsible. This beta chain turned up in a library designed for alpha chains; as an off-target read, its abundance says little. The chain uses TRBV2 and TRBJ2-1; the D gene is possibly TRBD2 (5 bases). The CDR3 runs to 13 residues. Germline lookup yields CDR1 SNHLY and CDR2 FYNNEI. Here the CDR3 DNA reads TGTGCCACCCGGAGCGGAGCCTACAGTGAGCAGTTCTTC. As protein: CATRSGAYSEQFF.

This clonotype appeared many times. Within a library made for alpha chains, this beta chain is off target, and its count is uninformative. This sequence joins TRBV20-1 and TRBJ2-1; TRBD2 matches 7 bases. This CDR3 spans 11 amino acids. Germline V gene data show CDR1 as DFQATT and CDR2 as SNEGSKA (reference sequence). Germline trimming cut 6 bases from V and 9 bases from J; bases unmatched to any gene: 5. The CDR3 DNA is TGCAGTGCGCATCGCGGGGGTGAGCAGTTCTTC. As protein: CSAHRGGEQFF.

Within the sample, this clonotype is medium-sized. The library was designed around alpha chains, so this beta chain is a stray read whose abundance carries little weight. This chain connects TRBV12-3 or TRBV12-4 to TRBJ2-5, with TRBD1 as a possible D gene (5 bases). The CDR3 loop spans 13 amino acids. V was cut by 6 bases and J by 3 bases, with 11 bases left in between. The CDR3 coding sequence is TGTGCCAGCAGAAGGCAGGGAAAAGAGACCCAGTACTTC. It specifies CASRRQGKETQYF.

At least ten counts were recorded for this clonotype. This beta chain came through as a stray read in a library set up for alpha chains, and its size says little. The V call is TRBV7-6, the J call TRBJ1-6; D is unclear. V was trimmed by 5 bases and J by 10 bases, leaving 12 bases between them. CDR1 SGHVS and CDR2 FNYEAQ come from the germline V gene. The CDR3 runs to 13 residues. The CDR3 reads CASSLLGSSPLHF. The CDR3 DNA is TGTGCCAGCAGCCTTTTGGGCTCATCACCCCTCCACTTT.

This clonotype occurred many times. This beta chain is an off-target read within a library intended for alpha chains, so its frequency means little. V is TRBV4-2 and J is TRBJ2-7; D gene uncertain. V was pared by 1 base and J by 2 bases, with 15 bases between. There are 16 residues in the CDR3. Germline V gene lookup returns CDR1 LGHNA and CDR2 YNFKEQ. CDR3 region: CASSQVISGHTYEQYF. The CDR3 DNA reads TGTGCCAGCAGCCAAGTGATTTCCGGGCACACCTACGAGCAGTACTTC.

This clonotype came up many times. This beta chain is a stray sequence in a library constructed for alpha chains; its clone size is not meaningful. This chain links TRBV11-2 with TRBJ1-1, with D possibly being TRBD1 (5 bases). V lost 5 bases and J 5 bases, leaving 12 bases between the germline ends. The V gene's germline CDR1 is SGHAT and CDR2 FQNNGV. This CDR3 is 13 amino acids long. The DNA for the CDR3 is TGTGCCAGCAGCCTCGGCTGGGGGACTGAAGCTTTCTTT. This gives the protein CASSLGWGTEAFF.

This clonotype was counted at least ten times. Since the library was made to target alpha chains, this beta chain is a stray read and its abundance is not meaningful. V gene TRBV20-1 combines with J gene TRBJ2-3; the D gene is possibly TRBD1 (5 bases). The CDR3 is made up of 15 amino acids. The V gene lost 3 bases and the J gene lost 1 base, with 14 bases spanning the gap. Germline CDR1 reads DFQATT; CDR2 reads SNEGSKA (reference sequence). The CDR3 sequence is CSASRQGPGTDTQYF. CDR3 DNA: TGCAGTGCTAGCAGGCAGGGCCCCGGCACAGATACGCAGTATTTT.

There are many counts of this clonotype. This beta chain is an unintended read in a library built for alpha chains; its size means little. The chain is built from TRBV28 and TRBJ1-2, with TRBD1 matching over 9 bases. V gave up 2 bases and J gave up 8 bases; unmatched junction bases: 9. The CDR3 extends over 15 amino acids. CDR1 is MDHEN, CDR2 SYDVKM, per germline. The CDR3 DNA reads as TGTGCCAGCAGTTTAACGGGACAGGGCCAGCGGGGCTACACCTTC. Translating gives CASSLTGQGQRGYTF.

Many counts were recorded for this clonotype. Because this beta chain is a stray read in a library intended to capture alpha chains, its abundance should not be given much weight. V is TRBV7-3 and J is TRBJ1-5, with a tentative D call TRBD1 (6 bases). V lost 5 bases, J lost 6 bases, and 11 bases lay in between. The V gene's germline CDR1 is SGHTA and CDR2 FQGTGA. The CDR3 runs to 13 residues. The CDR3 here is CASSTDSLQPQHF. Here the CDR3 DNA reads TGTGCCAGCAGCACGGACAGCCTTCAGCCCCAGCATTTT. Combining the CDR3 with reference TRBV7-3 and TRBJ1-5 gives the whole variable domain GAGVSQTPSNKVTEKGKYVELRCDPISGHTALYWYRQSLGQGPEFLIYFQGTGAADDSGLPNDRFFAVRPEGSVSTLKIQRTERGDSAVYLCASSTDSLQPQHFGDGTRLSIL.

This clonotype has at least ten counts. This beta chain is a stray sequence in a library constructed for alpha chains; its clone size is not meaningful. The chain combines TRBV20-1 with TRBJ1-1; 10 nucleotides agree with TRBD1. This CDR3 region has 13 residues. J gave up 5 bases and V 3 bases, and 3 bases lay outside the gene matches. Germline V CDR1 and CDR2: DFQATT, SNEGSKA (reference sequence). The CDR3 loop reads CSASSDRGTEAFF. CDR3 coding DNA: TGCAGTGCTAGTTCGGACAGGGGGACTGAAGCTTTCTTT.

This clonotype was seen many times. This beta chain is a stray read from a library made for alpha chains; its abundance is not meaningful. This chain links TRBV3-1 with TRBJ2-2; D call uncertain. CDR3 length: 13 amino acids. The germline CDR1 and CDR2 sequences are LGHDT and YNNKEL (reference sequence). V gave up 3 bases and J gave up 4 bases, with 6 bases separating them. The chain's CDR3 is CASSHSFTGELFF. In nucleotides, the CDR3 is TGTGCCAGCAGCCACAGTTTCACCGGGGAGCTGTTTTTT.

As to this clonotype: A library prepared for alpha chains yielded this beta chain as an off-target read; its size is of little meaning. The gene calls are TRBV2 and TRBJ2-1; TRBD1 agrees at 8 bases. There are 15 residues in the CDR3. The V gene end was trimmed by 3 bases and the J gene end by 4 bases; junction bases not matched to a gene: 5. Looked up from germline, CDR1 is SNHLY and CDR2 is FYNNEI. In DNA form, the CDR3 reads TGTGCCAGCAGTGAGAGGAGACAGGGGTACAATGAGCAGTTCTTC. It codes for CASSERRQGYNEQFF.